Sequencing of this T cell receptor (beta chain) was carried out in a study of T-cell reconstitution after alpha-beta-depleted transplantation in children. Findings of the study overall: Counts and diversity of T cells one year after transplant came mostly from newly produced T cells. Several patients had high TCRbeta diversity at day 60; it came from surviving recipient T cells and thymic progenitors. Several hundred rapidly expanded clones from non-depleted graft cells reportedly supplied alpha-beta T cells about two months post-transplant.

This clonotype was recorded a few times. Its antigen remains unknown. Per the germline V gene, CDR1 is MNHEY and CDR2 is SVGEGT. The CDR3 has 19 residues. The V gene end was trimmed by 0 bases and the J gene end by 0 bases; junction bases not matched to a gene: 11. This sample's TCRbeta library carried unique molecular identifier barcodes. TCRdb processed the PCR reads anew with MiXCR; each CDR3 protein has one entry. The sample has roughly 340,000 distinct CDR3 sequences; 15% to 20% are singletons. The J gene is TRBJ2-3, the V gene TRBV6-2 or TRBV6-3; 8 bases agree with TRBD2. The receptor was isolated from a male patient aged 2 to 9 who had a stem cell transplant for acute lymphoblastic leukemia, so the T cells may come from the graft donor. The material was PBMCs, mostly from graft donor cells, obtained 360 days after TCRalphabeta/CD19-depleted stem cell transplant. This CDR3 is CASSYSPLAGGPSTDTQYF. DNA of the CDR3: TGTGCCAGCAGTTACTCCCCGCTGGCGGGAGGCCCAAGCACAGATACGCAGTATTTT.